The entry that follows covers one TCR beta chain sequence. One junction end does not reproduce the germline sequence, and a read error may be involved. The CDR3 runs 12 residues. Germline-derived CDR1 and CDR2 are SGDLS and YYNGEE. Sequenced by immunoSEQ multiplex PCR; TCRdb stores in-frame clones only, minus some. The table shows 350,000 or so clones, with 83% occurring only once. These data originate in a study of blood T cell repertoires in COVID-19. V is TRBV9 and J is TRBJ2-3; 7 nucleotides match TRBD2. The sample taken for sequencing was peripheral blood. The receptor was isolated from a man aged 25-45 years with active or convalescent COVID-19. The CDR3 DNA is TGCGCATCGGGCGGGAGCCCAGATACGCAGTATTTT. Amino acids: CASGGSPDTQYF. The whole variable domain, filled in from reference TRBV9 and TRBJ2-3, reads DSGVTQTPKHLITATGQRVTLRCSPRSGDLSVYWYQQSLDQGLQFLIQYYNGEERAKGNILERFSAQQFPDLHSELNLSSLELGDSALYFCASGGSPDTQYFGPGTRLTVL.